Described below is a single T cell receptor (beta chain) sequence and its context. This record belongs to a study of shared T cell receptors in the human thymus. The germline CDR1 and CDR2 sequences are SGHNT and YYREEE (reference sequence). Trimming cost V 3 bases and J 3 bases; bases outside gene matches: 9. The CDR3 length is 16 residues. The table came from immunoSEQ multiplex PCR; TCRdb's copy has only in-frame clones and leaves some out. Among some 760,000 clones listed, roughly 85% were seen once. The same specimen was also included in a second study, on human thymus T cells. That report adds: Congenital heart defects were the reason for the corrective surgery that the donors, healthy Finnish infants, were having. The study used thymus tissue resected during corrective heart surgery. Repertoires sampled from thymus and blood appeared biased in V and J gene usage. Overlap was high between thymic repertoires from unrelated individuals, as reported in related research.

The clonotype originates from a girl less than two years old with a congenital heart defect. This chain connects TRBV5-4 to TRBJ1-2; 9 bases match TRBD1. Sequencing was carried out using thymocytes. As DNA, the CDR3 is TGTGCCAGCAGCTGGGGCACAGGGGGCCTGGACTATGGCTACACCTTC. Amino acid sequence: CASSWGTGGLDYGYTF.